This record concerns one T cell receptor (beta chain) sequence. J was trimmed by 6 bases and V by 4 bases; bases with no gene match: 11. There are 16 residues in the CDR3. Germline V gene data show CDR1 as SGHKS and CDR2 as YYEKEE (reference sequence). As for treatment: randomized to nivolumab then ipilimumab (arm A) or the reverse (arm B). This entry is derived from a study of sequential checkpoint blockade in melanoma. The method was immunoSEQ multiplex PCR; TCRdb's version includes in-frame clones alone and lacks a portion of them. The top ten clones hold approximately 25% of a sample with around 9,100 clones, around 71% of them seen once.

The receptor was derived from a human donor with melanoma. The material was CD8+ T cells sorted from blood (inferred from file names), obtained from a patient given nivolumab and ipilimumab in sequence. The rearrangement uses TRBV5-5 and TRBJ1-4, with 8 bases fitting TRBD1. The CDR3 sequence: CASSRLTGTGDEKLFF. CDR3 coding DNA: TGTGCCAGCAGCCGCCTGACCGGGACAGGAGATGAAAAACTGTTTTTT. The entire variable domain, with the rest obtained from reference TRBV5-5 and TRBJ1-4, is as follows: DAGVTQSPTHLIKTRGQQVTLRCSPISGHKSVSWYQQVLGQGPQFIFQYYEKEERGRGNFPDRFSARQFPNYSSELNVNALLLGDSALYLCASSRLTGTGDEKLFFGSGTQLSVL.